This T cell receptor (beta chain) was sequenced for a study of OX40 agonist ivuxolimab in advanced cancers. Regarding the study in general: Ivuxolimab was an agonistic, fully human IgG2 monoclonal antibody directed against OX40 (CD134), a costimulatory receptor. The purpose of peripheral TCRbeta sequencing was to test whether ivuxolimab changed TCR sequence diversity and led to clonal T-cell expansion. The paper describes the monotherapy dose-escalation part (N = 52 patients) of the phase I trial of ivuxolimab. A male proportion of around 83% and a mean age of roughly 55 years, ranging from roughly 23 to 80, were recorded for the dose-escalation cohort. Partial responses were achieved by three dose-escalation patients, of whom one had hepatocellular carcinoma and two had cutaneous melanoma. Intravenous ivuxolimab was administered to patients every 2 weeks at six dose levels: 0.01, 0.1, 0.3, 1.5, 3 and 10 mg/kg. Among the 50 to 55 dose-escalation patients, approximately 20 had hepatocellular carcinoma, approximately 15 melanoma, 9 renal cell carcinoma and 9 head and neck cancer. Patients were allowed to have had prior anti-PD-1, anti-PD-L1 or anti-CTLA-4 therapy, and less than 45% of the dose-escalation patients had previously received checkpoint inhibitors.

In this sample, this clone turned up many times. Its recognized antigen is unknown. It has no much larger one-base neighbor in the sample; base qualities were not kept. The identical CDR3 is also encoded by other nucleotide sequences in the sample. General findings and caveats noted by the study authors: Clonal expansion of both CD4+ and CD8+ blood T cells was observed from baseline to week 6 at doses 0.1 to 3.0 mg/kg. Partial responders in the 0.1-3.0 mg/kg groups had among the lowest normalized peripheral clonal expansion, especially among CD8+ T cells. After ivuxolimab, CD8+ T cells had more expanded clones than CD4+ T cells on average. Which antigens the clonally expanded peripheral T cells were specific for was not determined. Low levels of normalized T-cell clonal expansion were also seen in some nonresponding patients.

To sequence the TCRbeta CDR3 region, genomic DNA was isolated from the sorted cells. The immunoSEQ Assay was used for sequencing of TCRbeta CDR3 regions. This immuneACCESS table, as held by TCRdb, lists in-frame sequences with V and J called but not all clones. Of the missing ones, under half trace to an unresolved V gene in checked studies; the others have no known cause. Counted in this sample were 95,000 to 100,000 clones; approximately 80% of them appeared once. The ten largest clones take up roughly 1.5% of the sample. Patients with a history of autoimmune disease or receiving systemic immunosuppression were excluded from the trial. Peripheral blood for TCR sequencing was collected from all dose cohorts at baseline, on cycle 4 day 1, and on cycle 7 day 1. The samples were drawn from a first-in-human, open-label, multicenter phase I dose-escalation trial of ivuxolimab. Adults with locally advanced or metastatic melanoma, renal cell, hepatocellular, or head and neck squamous cell carcinoma were enrolled in the trial. Before TCR sequencing, CD4+ T cells and CD8+ T cells from peripheral blood were sorted into separate populations.

Spanning cysteine to phenylalanine, the CDR3 consists of 13 amino acids. Only the CDR3 part of the read is kept: 39 bases, read in frame from the first base. V lost 0 bases and J lost 0 bases; the stretch between them is 3 bases long. The germline V gene (reference sequence) specifies GTSNPN as CDR1 and SVGIG as CDR2. The specimen was CD4+ or CD8+ T cells sorted from blood, collected in a trial of the OX40 agonist ivuxolimab. The chain joins TRBV30 to TRBJ1-5, with the D gene not confidently named. The source of this sequence is an adult with an advanced solid tumor such as melanoma, head and neck, liver or kidney cancer. The bases read TGTGCCTGGAGTGTAGATAGCAATCAGCCCCAGCATTTT. Its protein product is CAWSVDSNQPQHF.